This T cell receptor (beta chain) was captured by sequencing in a study of T cell repertoires in cytomegalovirus infection. On the study more broadly: Newly reported HLA-C-restricted and thoroughly characterized HLA-B-restricted CMV epitopes were employed. Indications of both CMV infection and matching HLA type were provided by public TCR beta signatures.

The ends lost 1 base at V and 6 bases at J; junction bases unmatched: 9. Germline CDR1 reads MNHEY; CDR2 reads SVGAGI. The CDR3 runs to 16 residues. Whole-study results and caveats: Frequencies of public TCR beta families were cumulated, and this identified carriers of CMV plus the relevant HLA. Ex vivo responses were dominated by HLA-C-restricted CMV-specific TCR beta clonotypes.

On this clonotype itself: Its matching antigen is unknown.

MiXCR, run by TCRdb on the reads, gives a single entry per CDR3 protein. The table includes about 310,000 distinct CDR3 sequences, roughly 25% detected once. J is TRBJ2-4 and V is TRBV6-5, with TRBD2 matching 7 bases. This clonotype was obtained from a human donor in good health (CMV status not recorded). Some clones in this sample may be carry-over from other donors' samples. This material consisted of cultured PBMCs, taken from culture after CMV antigen stimulation. DNA for the CDR3: TGTGCCAGCAGTTACTTCCCCGGGGGGTCGGGAAACATTCAGTACTTC. This codes for CASSYFPGGSGNIQYF.